This entry lists 8 T cell receptor beta chains sequenced from one sample in a study of blood T cell repertoires in COVID-19 (dated by TCRdb to the early 2020s). The protocol used for the library was the immunoSEQ multiplex PCR assay. TCRdb re-hosts the immuneACCESS table, in-frame sequences only. Its copies lack some clones; in the studies checked, an unresolved V gene accounts for under half of them, and the cause for the rest is not known. This sample has 200,000 to 250,000 clones in its table, and 75% to 85% of those were observed once. The ten largest clones add up to over 0.95% of the sample. Input material: peripheral blood. These receptors were taken from a woman in her thirties with COVID-19, enrolled during active disease.

The chain employs TRBV27 and TRBJ2-3; 9 positions agree with TRBD2. The CDR3 extends over 16 amino acids. V dropped 0 bases and J dropped 5; count of bases not matched to a gene: 6. CDR1 MNHEY and CDR2 SMNVEV come from the germline V gene (reference sequence). CDR3 sequence reads: CASSLSWLAGLDTQYF. The DNA for the CDR3 is TGTGCCAGCAGTTTATCTTGGCTAGCGGGATTAGATACGCAGTATTTT.

The rearrangement uses TRBV7-2 and TRBJ1-1; the D gene is possibly TRBD1 (5 bases). Per germline, CDR1 SGHTA and CDR2 FQGNSA. Trimming shortened V by 5 bases and J by 0 bases, and 13 bases separated the two germline ends. This CDR3 has 15 amino acids. CDR3 sequence reads: CASSITRQLNTEAFF. Here the CDR3 DNA reads TGTGCCAGCAGCATTACCCGACAGTTGAACACTGAAGCTTTCTTT.

The rearrangement uses TRBV5-1 and TRBJ2-3; D is possibly TRBD2 (5 bases). CDR1 and CDR2 from the germline V gene are SGHRS and YFSETQ. Trimming took off 0 bases at V and 8 bases at J, with 22 bases between the two ends. The CDR3 has 17 residues. The CDR3 loop reads CASSLGRSAAGGGTQYF. The DNA for the CDR3 is TGCGCCAGCAGCTTGGGTCGATCGGCAGCTGGCGGAGGTACGCAGTATTTT.

The chain uses TRBV6-5 and TRBJ2-2; 8 bases fit TRBD2. Germline V gene data show CDR1 as MNHEY and CDR2 as SVGAGI. V trimming: 2 bases; J trimming: 1 base; junction bases outside the gene matches: 3. The CDR3 length is 16 residues. In nucleotides, the CDR3 is TGTGCCAGCAGTTACGTGGCGGGGGGGAACACCGGGGAGCTGTTTTTT. This translates into CASSYVAGGNTGELFF.

The V gene is TRBV27, the J gene TRBJ2-7, with D perhaps matching TRBD2 (5 bases). Trimming pared 3 bases from V and 2 bases from J, leaving 14 bases between. CDR3 length: 15 residues. Per the germline V gene, CDR1 is MNHEY and CDR2 is SMNVEV (reference sequence). The CDR3: CASSLGSGKAYEQYF. CDR3 nucleotide sequence: TGTGCCAGCAGTTTGGGATCGGGGAAGGCCTACGAGCAGTACTTC.

The chain links TRBV6-1 to TRBJ2-1; D is possibly TRBD1 (5 bases). The CDR3 length is 17 residues. Germline CDR1 is MNHNS and CDR2 is SASEGT. The V and J ends lost 1 base and 8 bases respectively, with 21 bases between them. The CDR3 bases are TGTGCCAGCAGTGAAGAAAGGGGATTCAGACCGGTCGATGAGCAGTTCTTC. Translating it yields CASSEERGFRPVDEQFF.

This clone was detected only a few times. CDR3 residues: CASSQEGTGANYGYTF. Here the CDR3 DNA reads TGCGCCAGCAGCCAAGAAGGGACAGGCGCTAACTATGGCTACACCTTC. The V call is TRBV4-1, the J call TRBJ1-2, with 8 bases that match TRBD1. V trimming: 0 bases; J trimming: 0 bases; junction bases outside the gene matches: 3. Germline-derived CDR1 and CDR2 are MGHRA and YSYEKL. The CDR3 contains 16 residues.

The chain has TRBV30 and TRBJ1-5, with D tentatively TRBD1 (6 bases). Trimming removed 0 bases from V and 3 bases from J, with 12 bases in between. CDR3 length: 15 amino acids. CDR1 GTSNPN and CDR2 SVGIG come from the germline V gene (reference sequence). In nucleotides, the CDR3 is TGTGCCTGGAGTGTAGGGGGGGTTGCCAATCAGCCCCAGCATTTT. It specifies CAWSVGGVANQPQHF. Variable domain in full (rest from reference TRBV30 and TRBJ1-5): SQTIHQWPATLVQPVGSPLSLECTVEGTSNPNLYWYRQAAGRGLQLLFYSVGIGQISSEVPQNLSASRPQDRQFILSSKKLLLSDSGFYLCAWSVGGVANQPQHFGDGTRLSIL.